This is a list of T cell receptor beta chains from one sample in a study of blood T cell repertoires in COVID-19. Only in-frame clones appear in the TCRdb table, and some are missing; sequencing was by immunoSEQ multiplex PCR. This sample has under 300,000 clones, with approximately 88% found just once. The specimen sequenced was peripheral blood. The origin of the receptors is a woman between 40 and 55 years old who had recovered from COVID-19. Both conserved end residues are part of each CDR3. D genes are given only for firm matches. Only some rows state a clone size, as once, few, many or a class for expanded clones.

D	V	size	J	DNA	CDR3
NA	TRBV5-8	NA	TRBJ2-7	TGTGCCAGCAGCTCAGGATCCTACGAGCAGTACTTC	CASSSGSYEQYF
NA	TRBV28	NA	TRBJ2-4	TGTGCCAGCAGTCAGGAGGGGATACTAGCCAAAAACATTCAGTACTTC	CASSQEGILAKNIQYF
NA	TRBV11-2	once	TRBJ2-2	TGTGCCAGCAGCTCTGGGGGCGCAGTCGGGGAGCTGTTTTTT	CASSSGGAVGELFF
NA	TRBV7-9	few	TRBJ2-3	TGTGCCAGCAGCTTAGCTCGGGATACGCAGTATTTT	CASSLARDTQYF
TRBD1	TRBV24-1	NA	TRBJ2-5	TGTGCCACCAGTGATTCCGGGGACAGGGCGGTTGGGACCCAGTACTTC	CATSDSGDRAVGTQYF
TRBD1	TRBV30	NA	TRBJ1-5	TGTGCCTGGAGGCAAACCGGGCAGGGGGGCTATCAGCCCCAGCATTTT	CAWRQTGQGGYQPQHF
NA	TRBV2	NA	TRBJ1-5	TGTGCCAGCGACCTAGATCGTGCTAGCAATCAGCCCCAGCATTTT	CASDLDRASNQPQHF
TRBD1	TRBV28	NA	TRBJ1-4	TGTGCCAGCAGTACCGGCCAGGGGGCGGGTGAAAAACTGTTTTTT	CASSTGQGAGEKLFF
NA	TRBV12-3/TRBV12-4	few	TRBJ1-1	TGTGCCAGCAGTCCGACAGCGAACACTGAAGCTTTCTTT	CASSPTANTEAFF
TRBD2	TRBV7-8	NA	TRBJ2-7	TGTGCCAGCAGCCCCCGGACTAGCGGGATTAACTACGAGCAGTACTTC	CASSPRTSGINYEQYF
TRBD2	TRBV5-4	NA	TRBJ2-5	TGTGCCAGCAGCCCGGGACTAGCGGGAGAAGAGACCCAGTACTTC	CASSPGLAGEETQYF
NA	TRBV19	NA	TRBJ2-7	TGTGCCAGTAGTCAAAAGAAGGGGATCCCCTCCTACGAGCAGTACTTC	CASSQKKGIPSYEQYF
TRBD1	TRBV27	NA	TRBJ1-4	TGTGCCGGGGGACAGGGGAGGGGTAAGGAAAAACTGTTTTTT	CAGGQGRGKEKLFF
TRBD1	TRBV7-9	once	TRBJ1-2	TGTGCCAGCAGCCCGACAGGGGGAGATGGCTACACCTTC	CASSPTGGDGYTF
TRBD2	TRBV24-1	NA	TRBJ2-1	TGTGCCACCAGTGATGCCCTAACCGCTCCCGGGACTAGCGGCTACAATGAGCAGTTCTTC	CATSDALTAPGTSGYNEQFF
NA	TRBV6-1	NA	TRBJ2-6	TGTGCCAGCAGTGAAGCAGGGGCTGGGGCCAACGTCCTGACTTTC	CASSEAGAGANVLTF
NA	TRBV11-1	NA	TRBJ1-5	TGTGCCAGCAGCCCGGGGGGGGGTCAGCCCCAGCATTTT	CASSPGGGQPQHF
NA	TRBV29-1	NA	TRBJ1-2	TGCAGCGCCGTATCGGGGGACGGAGGGATCGGCTACACCTTC	CSAVSGDGGIGYTF
TRBD1	TRBV5-1	NA	TRBJ1-3	TGCGCCAGCAGCAGCGACCGGACAGGGGCTGGAAACACCATATATTTT	CASSSDRTGAGNTIYF
TRBD1	TRBV5-5	NA	TRBJ1-1	TGTGCCAGCAACCAGGGACAGGGCTCTGAAGCTTTCTTT	CASNQGQGSEAFF
TRBD2	TRBV3-1/TRBV3-2	NA	TRBJ2-7	TGTGCCAGCAGCCAAGTTAGCGGGCGCTACGAGCAGTACTTC	CASSQVSGRYEQYF
TRBD1	TRBV5-1	NA	TRBJ2-7	TGCGCCAGCAGCCTCACAGGGGGGCAATACGAGCAGTACTTC	CASSLTGGQYEQYF
TRBD1	TRBV28	NA	TRBJ1-3	TGTGCCAGCAGTGCGACAGGGGGCAAGTGGGACACCATATATTTT	CASSATGGKWDTIYF
TRBD1	TRBV2	few	TRBJ1-2	TGTGCCAGCAGTGGGTTGACAGGGGACTATGGCTACACCTTC	CASSGLTGDYGYTF
NA	TRBV7-6	few	TRBJ1-3	TGTGCCAGCAGCTTAAGCGATAGCTCTGGAAACACCATATATTTT	CASSLSDSSGNTIYF
TRBD2	TRBV7-9	NA	TRBJ2-7	TGTGCCAGCAGCTTCTATACTAGCGGGACCAGCGAGCAGTACTTC	CASSFYTSGTSEQYF
NA	TRBV29-1	NA	TRBJ2-3	TGCAGCGTTGGGGGCAGGGCAACGATTTTTGACGGCACAGATACGCAGTATTTT	CSVGGRATIFDGTDTQYF
NA	TRBV18	NA	TRBJ1-1	TGTGCCAGCTCAGCAGAAACTTCCGGTTCGGGACAATACACTGAAGCTTTCTTT	CASSAETSGSGQYTEAFF
NA	TRBV21-1	NA	TRBJ2-1	TGTGCCAGCCCCCGGGGGAGAGGCTACGGCAATGAGCAGTTCTTC	CASPRGRGYGNEQFF
TRBD1	TRBV19	NA	TRBJ2-4	TGTGCCAGTAGTACGGACAGGGACAGGGTGGGAAACATTCAGTACTTC	CASSTDRDRVGNIQYF
NA	TRBV4-1	NA	TRBJ1-1	TGCGCCAGCAGCCAAGAGACTCCGGGACACCGGAACACTGAAGCTTTCTTT	CASSQETPGHRNTEAFF
NA	TRBV7-3	NA	TRBJ2-2	TGTGCCAGCAGCCCCACTAGTAACCCCACCGGGGAGCTGTTTTTT	CASSPTSNPTGELFF
NA	TRBV28	once	TRBJ1-5	TGTGCCAGCCGGACAGACCTCAATCAGCCCCAGCATTTT	CASRTDLNQPQHF
NA	TRBV19	NA	TRBJ2-1	TGTGCCAGTAGTACACAGGGGGCCCTAGCGGGACAGAGAAACAATGAGCAGTTCTTC	CASSTQGALAGQRNNEQFF
TRBD2	TRBV6-5	once	TRBJ2-5	TGTGCCAGCACCCTTTACGGGAGGCTCCAAGAGACCCAGTACTTC	CASTLYGRLQETQYF
NA	TRBV19	NA	TRBJ1-5	TGTGCCAGTAGTCCTCCGCGTGTAAAGAATCAGCCCCAGCATTTT	CASSPPRVKNQPQHF
NA	TRBV5-4	once	TRBJ2-1	TGTGCCAGCAGCTTGGCCCTGGAGAGAGATGAGCAGTTCTTC	CASSLALERDEQFF